These T cell receptor beta chains were read from a single sample in a study of vaccination and CD4 T cells after COVID-19. One entry per CDR3 protein, called by TCRdb with MiXCR from the PCR reads. Altogether more than 8,000 distinct CDR3 sequences are present, around 21% being singletons, with the ten largest covering less than 25%. Antigen specificity for these receptors is unknown. The source material was CD4+ T cells from blood, cultured in vitro, sampled after SARS-CoV-2 vaccination. These receptors came from a human donor who had recovered from COVID-19. CDR3s include the opening cysteine and the closing phenylalanine or tryptophan. Fields, in order: J gene, D gene, V gene, clone size, CDR3 protein, CDR3 DNA. A D gene is named only where the DNA matches it firmly. Size is stated for part of the rows, as once, few or many counts, or as a class when the clone is expanded.

TRBJ2-6,-,TRBV10-3,few,CAIRQLDVLTF,TGTGCCATCAGGCAGTTAGACGTCCTGACTTTC
TRBJ2-7,TRBD1,TRBV5-1,-,CASSLGQGGYEQYF,TGCGCCAGCAGCTTGGGACAGGGTGGGTACGAGCAGTACTTC
TRBJ2-7,-,TRBV12-3/TRBV12-4,-,CASSLGGGSHEQYF,TGTGCCAGCAGTTTGGGCGGGGGCTCCCACGAGCAGTACTTC
TRBJ2-2,TRBD1,TRBV7-2,-,CASRLTGGPGELFF,TGTGCCAGCAGGCTAACAGGGGGCCCCGGGGAGCTGTTTTTT
TRBJ2-5,TRBD1,TRBV28,few,CASSATGGQETQYF,TGTGCCAGCAGTGCGACAGGGGGACAAGAGACCCAGTACTTC
TRBJ2-7,TRBD1,TRBV28,-,CASTLPGAGGNGDEQYF,TGTGCCAGCACCCTCCCGGGGGCAGGGGGCAACGGGGACGAGCAGTACTTC
TRBJ2-3,-,TRBV29-1,medium-sized,CSVLDSIDTQYF,TGCAGCGTACTGGACAGCATAGATACGCAGTATTTT
TRBJ1-2,TRBD1,TRBV4-1,few,CASSQALTGAVGGYTF,TGCGCCAGCAGCCAAGCCCTTACAGGGGCCGTCGGGGGCTACACCTTC
TRBJ2-7,TRBD1,TRBV12-3/TRBV12-4,few,CASSPQSGTGYEQYF,TGTGCCAGCAGCCCGCAGTCCGGGACAGGCTACGAGCAGTACTTC
TRBJ1-3,-,TRBV6-1,-,CASSPGGSGNTIYF,TGTGCCAGCAGCCCGGGAGGCTCTGGAAACACCATATATTTT
TRBJ2-1,-,TRBV7-8,-,CASSGRGTNFNEQFF,TGTGCCAGCAGCGGAAGGGGGACTAACTTCAATGAGCAGTTCTTC
TRBJ2-7,-,TRBV14,once,CASSQSLSDDEQYF,TGTGCCAGCAGCCAATCTCTCTCGGATGACGAGCAGTACTTC
TRBJ1-5,-,TRBV6-1,many,CASSEDPSQPQHF,TGTGCCAGCAGTGAAGACCCCAGTCAGCCCCAGCATTTT
TRBJ1-2,-,TRBV7-2,medium-sized,CASSLAAGNYGYTF,TGTGCCAGCAGCTTAGCGGCGGGGAACTATGGCTACACCTTC
TRBJ1-4,-,TRBV28,-,CASSSLGKLFF,TGTGCCAGCAGCTCCCTCGGAAAACTGTTTTTT
TRBJ2-7,TRBD2,TRBV20-1,medium-sized,CSAPTSGKRYEQYF,TGCAGTGCTCCCACTAGCGGGAAACGCTACGAGCAGTACTTC